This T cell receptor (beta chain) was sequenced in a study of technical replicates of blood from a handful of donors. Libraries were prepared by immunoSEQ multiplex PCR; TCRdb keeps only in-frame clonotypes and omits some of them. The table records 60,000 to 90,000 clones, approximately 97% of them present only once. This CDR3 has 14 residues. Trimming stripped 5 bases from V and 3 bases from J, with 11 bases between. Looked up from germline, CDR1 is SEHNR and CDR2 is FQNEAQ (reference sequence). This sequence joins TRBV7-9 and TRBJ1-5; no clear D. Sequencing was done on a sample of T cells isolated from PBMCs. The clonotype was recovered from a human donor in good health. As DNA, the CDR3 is TGTGCCAGCAGCCTTTACGGTCCCAATCAGCCCCAGCATTTT. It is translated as CASSLYGPNQPQHF.